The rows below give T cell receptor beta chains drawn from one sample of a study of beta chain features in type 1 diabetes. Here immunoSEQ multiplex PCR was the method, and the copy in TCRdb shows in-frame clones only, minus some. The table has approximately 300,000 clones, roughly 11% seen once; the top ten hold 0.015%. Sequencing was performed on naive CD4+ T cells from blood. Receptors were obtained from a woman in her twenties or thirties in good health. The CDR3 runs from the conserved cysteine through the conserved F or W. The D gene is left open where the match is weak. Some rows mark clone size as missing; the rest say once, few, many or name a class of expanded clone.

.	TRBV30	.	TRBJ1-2	TGTGCCTGGAGTCCCTATGTGGGCTACACCTTC	CAWSPYVGYTF
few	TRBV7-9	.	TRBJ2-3	TGTGCCAGCAGGTTACGGGGTATTCCCACAGATACGCAGTATTTT	CASRLRGIPTDTQYF
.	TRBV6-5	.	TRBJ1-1	TGTGCCAGCAGTTACCAGGGGAACACTGAAGCTTTCTTT	CASSYQGNTEAFF
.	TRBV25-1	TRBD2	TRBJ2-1	TGTGCCAGCAGTGAATTCAGGACTAGCGGGAGGAGGAATGAGCAGTTCTTC	CASSEFRTSGRRNEQFF
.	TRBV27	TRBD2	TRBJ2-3	TGTGCCAGCAGTTCAGGCGGGAGGGTATCAGATACGCAGTATTTT	CASSSGGRVSDTQYF
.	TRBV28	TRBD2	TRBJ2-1	TGTGCCAGCAGTTTTAGACTAGCGGGATACAATGAGCAGTTCTTC	CASSFRLAGYNEQFF
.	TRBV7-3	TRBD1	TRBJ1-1	TGTGCCAGCAGCATGACAGGGGGCAGGACTGAAGCTTTCTTT	CASSMTGGRTEAFF
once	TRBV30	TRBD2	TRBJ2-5	TGTGCCTGGAATGTAAGCTGGACTAGCGGGACTCAAGAGACCCAGTACTTC	CAWNVSWTSGTQETQYF
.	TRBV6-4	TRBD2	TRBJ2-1	TGTGCCAGCAGTGACTTGGCCCGCGGGAGCTTTGTCAATGAGCAGTTCTTC	CASSDLARGSFVNEQFF
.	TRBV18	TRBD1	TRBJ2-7	TGTGCCAGCTCACCACAGCCGACAGGGGACTACGAGCAGTACTTC	CASSPQPTGDYEQYF
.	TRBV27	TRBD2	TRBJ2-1	TGTGCCAGCAGTCGACTAGCGGGAGGGGCCGCTGAGCAGTTCTTC	CASSRLAGGAAEQFF
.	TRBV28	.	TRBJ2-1	TGTGCCAGCAGTCTTGATGACAGGCGAAACTTACAGTTCTTC	CASSLDDRRNLQFF
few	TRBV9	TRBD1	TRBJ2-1	TGTGCCAGCAGCGTATTGGGACAGGGATTTACAGCTGAGCAGTTCTTC	CASSVLGQGFTAEQFF
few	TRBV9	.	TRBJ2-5	TGTGCCAGCAGCCCCAATAGTGGGCAGGGTCGATGGTACTTC	CASSPNSGQGRWYF
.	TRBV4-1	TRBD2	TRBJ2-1	TGCGCCAGCAGCCAAATCCACCTTCTAGCGGACGGAGGGTATAAGCAGTTCTTC	CASSQIHLLADGGYKQFF
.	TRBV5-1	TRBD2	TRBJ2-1	TGCGCCAGCAGCAAGGGACTAGCGGGAGAGAGTGAGCAGTTCTTC	CASSKGLAGESEQFF
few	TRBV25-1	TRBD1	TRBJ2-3	TGTGCCAGCAGGGGGACAGGGGAGTGGACAGATACGCAGTATTTT	CASRGTGEWTDTQYF
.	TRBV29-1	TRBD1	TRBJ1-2	TGCAGCGTTTGGACAGGGGGCAGCTATGGCTACACCTTC	CSVWTGGSYGYTF
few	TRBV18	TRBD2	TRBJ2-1	TGTGCCAGCTCACCGAGGACTAGAGGTGAGCAGTTCTTC	CASSPRTRGEQFF
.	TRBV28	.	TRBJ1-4	TGTGCCAGCGGATTGGACTCTCCCCTCGAAAAACTGTTTTTT	CASGLDSPLEKLFF
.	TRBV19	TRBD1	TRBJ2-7	TGTGCCAGTAGTATTCTGGACAGGCCCTACGAGCAGTACTTC	CASSILDRPYEQYF
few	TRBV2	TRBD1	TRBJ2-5	TGTGCCAGCAGTGTGGACAGGGAGGAGACCCAGTACTTC	CASSVDREETQYF